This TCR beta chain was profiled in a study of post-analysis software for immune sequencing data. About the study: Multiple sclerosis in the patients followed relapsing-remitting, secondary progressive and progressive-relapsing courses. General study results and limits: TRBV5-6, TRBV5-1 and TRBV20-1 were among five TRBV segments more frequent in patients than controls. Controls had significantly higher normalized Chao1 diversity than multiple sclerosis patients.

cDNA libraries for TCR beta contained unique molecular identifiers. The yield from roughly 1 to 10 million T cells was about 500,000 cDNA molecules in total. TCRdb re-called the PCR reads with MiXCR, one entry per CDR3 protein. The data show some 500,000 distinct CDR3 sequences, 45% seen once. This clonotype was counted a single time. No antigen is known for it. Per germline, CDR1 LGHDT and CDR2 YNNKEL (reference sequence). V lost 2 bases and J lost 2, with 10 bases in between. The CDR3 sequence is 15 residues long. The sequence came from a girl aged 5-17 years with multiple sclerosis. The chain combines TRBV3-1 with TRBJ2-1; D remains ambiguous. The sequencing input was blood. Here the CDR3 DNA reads TGTGCCAGCAGCCAATACAGCGAGACCTACAATGAGCAGTTCTTC. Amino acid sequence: CASSQYSETYNEQFF.